The present TCR beta chain was sequenced within a study of cytomegalovirus exposure and HLA in healthy donors. Use of 60 Vbeta and 13 Jbeta primers characterized the PCR. Measured with immunoSEQ multiplex PCR; TCRdb has only the in-frame clones, and not every one. There are 100,000 to 140,000 clones in the sample; around 74% occur only once, and 14% lies in the top ten. V was cut by 1 base and J by 0 bases, with 8 bases left in between. Germline V gives CDR1 SGHRS, CDR2 YFSETQ. The CDR3 length is 15 residues. This sequence originates from a woman in her 40s in good health and CMV-seropositive. The specimen was PBMCs. The V call is TRBV5-1, the J call TRBJ2-1, with D unresolved. The CDR3 here is CASSLRASSYNEQFF. The CDR3 nucleotides are TGCGCCAGCAGCTTGCGCGCAAGCTCCTACAATGAGCAGTTCTTC.